This TCR beta chain was captured in a study of T cells in Graves' hyperthyroidism and ophthalmopathy (dated by TCRdb to 2018 to 2020). About the study as a whole: Peripheral blood was sampled at the time of initial diagnosis, prior to any treatment. TCR V-J signatures able to tell the groups apart were searched for in a discovery cohort of some 97 patients, of whom around 43 had Graves' ophthalmopathy and 57 had stable Graves' hyperthyroidism. TCR Vbeta CDR3 sequencing of fewer than 150 peripheral blood samples (over 40 ophthalmopathy, 75 or so hyperthyroidism and approximately 17 progressor patients) is reported in the paper. After blood sampling, hyperthyroidism patients were treated with methimazole at a starting dose of 30 mg daily, and ophthalmopathy patients were treated with high-dose intravenous methylprednisolone. Prospective prediction of ophthalmopathy was tested in an independent validation cohort of 18 to 20 hyperthyroidism patients and 17 patients who later progressed to ophthalmopathy. The 100 discovery patients were randomly split 7:3 into training and test sets. Thyroid tissue and blood T-cell repertoires from six Graves' hyperthyroidism patients were also compared in the study.

Ophthalmopathy patients had moderately to severely active disease, Clinical Activity Score of at least 3, NOSPECS grade of at least 4, and duration under 3 months. Patients with uncontrolled infections, other autoimmune diseases, pregnancy or lactation were excluded. Diagnoses were established on the basis of clinical symptoms, serum thyroxine and TRAb, thyroid ultrasound, and orbital computed tomography. PBMCs were separated from 10 ml of fresh peripheral blood using Ficoll-Paque density gradient centrifugation. Total RNA was extracted with Trizol reagent, and quality was checked on an Agilent 2100 Bioanalyzer. Reading the germline V gene gives CDR1 MNHEY and CDR2 SVGEGT. The CDR3 has 13 amino acids, counting the end cysteine and phenylalanine. The DNA shown is the 39-base CDR3, in frame from base 1. The TCR beta CDR3 regions were amplified from RNA transcripts. The first round of RT-PCR for the TCR CDR3 was performed with the HTBI primer set and the Qiagen OneStep RT-PCR kit. Libraries were constructed in a second round of multiplex PCR, after which size selection and purification were performed. The libraries were sequenced on an Illumina HiSeq2000 using paired-end 100 bp reads. On the authors' methods: SOAPnuke was used to process the raw data, removing reads that contained adapters or uncalled bases, had a mean Phred below 15, or lacked an exact match to the constant primer or identifier. COPE v1.2.5 was used to merge high-quality paired reads, and clonotypes were defined as unique nucleotide sequences. Clonotypes were aligned to IMGT TRBV, TRBD and TRBJ reference segments using MiTCR v1.1. The analysis was restricted to V-J combinations with a frequency above 0.0001, which together covered just over 98% of the repertoires. The TCS score was defined as F50 (clonal expansion) divided by E x V (chaos), with BLOSUM62-based TCRdist calculated between CDR3 peptides within each V-J. Welch's t-statistics and random forest reduced some 510 V-J features to roughly 13, which were used in a naive Bayes classifier (R e1071). The raw public data were reprocessed by TCRdb itself: fastp quality trimming at Q25, MiXCR clonotype calling, in-frame beta chains only. Each entry is one CDR3 protein sequence, shown with its most common DNA and genes. The V and J calls were not made by the authors but by TCRdb's processing. For this sample there are 500,000 to 750,000 distinct CDR3 sequences; around 14% appear just once. Roughly 7% of the sample lies in the top ten.

The paper's findings and limits, for the study overall: A model built on a 13 V-J signature distinguished ophthalmopathy from stable hyperthyroidism, reaching around 87% sensitivity and approximately 83% specificity in cross-validation and 80%/75% in testing. In validation, progression to ophthalmopathy was predicted by the model with 70.59% sensitivity and 72.22% specificity, a median of 6.5 months before onset. Most expanded thyroid clonotypes (frequency above 0.001) were also detected in blood, a finding suggesting that blood repertoires may reflect thyroid immune responses. Sample size was not statistically predetermined, and investigators were not blinded to group allocation.

This clonotype turned up a few times. Which antigen it targets is not known. A read error may be the cause here, since a much bigger clone is one base away. The chain joins TRBV6-2 or TRBV6-3 to TRBJ2-7; a tentative D call is TRBD2 (5 bases match). Sequenced material: blood. The sequence came from a woman in her late teens or twenties with Graves' ophthalmopathy. The nucleotides read TGTGCCAGCAGTTACGAGGGCGGCTACGGGCAGTACTTC. The resulting protein is CASSYEGGYGQYF.